This T cell receptor (beta chain) was documented in a study of quantifying T cell responses using KT2 cells. Study as a whole: Reverse transcription used primers in the TCR alpha and beta constant regions. The T4 ligation step was estimated to exceed 10% efficiency under optimum conditions. Notes on the study in general: Detection of KT2 sequences held at the lowest tested level, about one cell per 100,000 PBMC.

The V end was cut by 3 bases, the J end by 8 bases, with 13 bases between. The CDR3 is made up of 13 amino acids. The cDNA 3' end received a ligated oligonucleotide with a UMI. An equimolar mix of RC1.1 and RC1.2 primed the beta chain across TRBC1 and TRBC2. TCRdb independently ran MiXCR on the UMI-ligation and nested PCR reads; one entry per CDR3 protein. The sample includes 25,000 to 35,000 distinct CDR3 sequences, about 9.3% of them seen just once. This clonotype was observed a few times. The antigen is undetermined. Unfractionated PBMC were spiked with known numbers of KT2 clone cells. Fixed numbers of PBMC received varying amounts of KT2 cells.

The TCR was taken from a human donor. Source material: PBMCs spiked with cells of the T cell clone KT2. V is TRBV12-3 or TRBV12-4 and J is TRBJ1-2; D perhaps matches TRBD1 (6 bases). DNA for the CDR3: TGTGCCAGCAGTTTTCGGGCAGGGGTCGGCTACACCTTC. It codes for CASSFRAGVGYTF.